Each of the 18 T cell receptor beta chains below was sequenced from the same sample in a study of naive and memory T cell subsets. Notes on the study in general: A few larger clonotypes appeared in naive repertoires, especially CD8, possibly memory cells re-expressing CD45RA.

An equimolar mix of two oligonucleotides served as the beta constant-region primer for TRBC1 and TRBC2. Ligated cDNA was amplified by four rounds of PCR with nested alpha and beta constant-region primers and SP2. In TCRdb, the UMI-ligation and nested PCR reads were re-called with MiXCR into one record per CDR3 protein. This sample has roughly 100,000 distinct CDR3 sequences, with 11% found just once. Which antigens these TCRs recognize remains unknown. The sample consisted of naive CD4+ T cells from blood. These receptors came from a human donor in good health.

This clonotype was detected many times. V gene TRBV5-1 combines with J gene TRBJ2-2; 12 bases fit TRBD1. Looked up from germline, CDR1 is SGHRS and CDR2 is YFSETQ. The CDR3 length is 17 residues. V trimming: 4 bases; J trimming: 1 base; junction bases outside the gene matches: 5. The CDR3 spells CASSPGQGAWNTGELFF. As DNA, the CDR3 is TGCGCCAGCAGCCCGGGACAGGGGGCATGGAACACCGGGGAGCTGTTTTTT.

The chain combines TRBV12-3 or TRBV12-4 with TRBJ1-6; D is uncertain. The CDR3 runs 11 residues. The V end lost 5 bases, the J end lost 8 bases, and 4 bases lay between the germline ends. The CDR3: CASSLDSPLHF. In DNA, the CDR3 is TGTGCCAGCAGTCTAGATTCACCCCTCCACTTT.

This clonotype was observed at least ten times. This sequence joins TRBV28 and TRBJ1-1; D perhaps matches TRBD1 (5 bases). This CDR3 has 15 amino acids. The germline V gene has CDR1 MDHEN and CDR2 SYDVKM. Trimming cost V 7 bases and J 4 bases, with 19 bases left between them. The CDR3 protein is CASTREGLLSTEAFF. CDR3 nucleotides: TGTGCCAGCACTAGGGAGGGACTCCTTAGCACTGAAGCTTTCTTT.

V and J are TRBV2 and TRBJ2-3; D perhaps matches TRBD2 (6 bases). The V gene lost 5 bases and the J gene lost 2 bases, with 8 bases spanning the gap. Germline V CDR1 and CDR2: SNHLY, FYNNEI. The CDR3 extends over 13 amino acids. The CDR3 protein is CASSRDFTDTQYF. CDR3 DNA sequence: TGTGCCAGCAGTCGGGACTTCACAGATACGCAGTATTTT.

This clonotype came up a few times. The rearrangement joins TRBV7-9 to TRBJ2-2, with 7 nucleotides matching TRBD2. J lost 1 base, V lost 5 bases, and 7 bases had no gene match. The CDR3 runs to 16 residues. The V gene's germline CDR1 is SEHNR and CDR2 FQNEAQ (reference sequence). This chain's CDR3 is CASSAKLARNTGELFF. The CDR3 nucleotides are TGTGCCAGCAGCGCGAAACTAGCGCGGAACACCGGGGAGCTGTTTTTT. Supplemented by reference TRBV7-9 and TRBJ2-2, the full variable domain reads DTGVSQNPRHKITKRGQNVTFRCDPISEHNRLYWYRQTLGQGPEFLTYFQNEAQLEKSRLLSDRFSAERPKGSFSTLEIQRTEQGDSAMYLCASSAKLARNTGELFFGEGSRLTVL.

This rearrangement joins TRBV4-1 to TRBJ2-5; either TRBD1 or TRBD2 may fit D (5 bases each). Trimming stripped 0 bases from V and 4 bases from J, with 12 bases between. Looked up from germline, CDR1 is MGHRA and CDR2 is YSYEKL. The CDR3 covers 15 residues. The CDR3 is CASSQDRDQRETQYF. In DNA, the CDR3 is TGCGCCAGCAGCCAAGATAGGGACCAACGAGAGACCCAGTACTTC.

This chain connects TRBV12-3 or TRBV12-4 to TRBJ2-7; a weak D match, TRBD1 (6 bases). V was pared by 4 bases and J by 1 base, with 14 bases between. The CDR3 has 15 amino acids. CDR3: CASSSHRVSSYEQYF. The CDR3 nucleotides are TGTGCCAGCAGTTCACACAGGGTCTCGTCCTACGAGCAGTACTTC.

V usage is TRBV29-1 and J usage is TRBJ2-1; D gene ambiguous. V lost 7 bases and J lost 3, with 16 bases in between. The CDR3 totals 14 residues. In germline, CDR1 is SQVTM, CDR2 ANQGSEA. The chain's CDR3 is CSAQPRALYNEQFF. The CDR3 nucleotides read TGCAGCGCCCAACCCCGGGCCCTCTACAATGAGCAGTTCTTC.

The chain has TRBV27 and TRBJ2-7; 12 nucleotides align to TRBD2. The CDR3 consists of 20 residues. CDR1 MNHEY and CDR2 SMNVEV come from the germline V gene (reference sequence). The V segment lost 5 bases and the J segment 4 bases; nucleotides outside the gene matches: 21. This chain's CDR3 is CASSRPGRLAGGRGTYEQYF. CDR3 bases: TGTGCCAGCAGTCGCCCCGGCAGGCTAGCGGGAGGGAGAGGGACTTACGAGCAGTACTTC.

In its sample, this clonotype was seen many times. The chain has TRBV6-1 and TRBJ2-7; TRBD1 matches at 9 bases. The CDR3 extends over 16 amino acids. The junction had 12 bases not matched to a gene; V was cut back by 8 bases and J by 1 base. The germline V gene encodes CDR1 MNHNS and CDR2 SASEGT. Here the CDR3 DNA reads TGTGCCAGCCTAGCCAGCCTTGGGACAGGGTCCTACGAGCAGTACTTC. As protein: CASLASLGTGSYEQYF.

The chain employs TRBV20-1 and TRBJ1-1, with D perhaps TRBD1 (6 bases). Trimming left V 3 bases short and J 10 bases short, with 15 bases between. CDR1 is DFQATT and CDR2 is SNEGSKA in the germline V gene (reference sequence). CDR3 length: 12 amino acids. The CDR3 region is CSASHSGGGAFF. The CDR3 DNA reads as TGCAGTGCTAGCCACAGTGGAGGGGGAGCTTTCTTT.

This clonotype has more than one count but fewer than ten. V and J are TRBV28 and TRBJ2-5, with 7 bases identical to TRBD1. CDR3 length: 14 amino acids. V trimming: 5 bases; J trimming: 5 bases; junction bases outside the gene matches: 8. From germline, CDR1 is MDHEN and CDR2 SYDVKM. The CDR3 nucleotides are TGTGCCAGCAGTCCCAGGGGGACATCGGAGACCCAGTACTTC. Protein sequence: CASSPRGTSETQYF. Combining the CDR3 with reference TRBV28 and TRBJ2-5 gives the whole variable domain DVKVTQSSRYLVKRTGEKVFLECVQDMDHENMFWYRQDPGLGLRLIYFSYDVKMKEKGDIPEGYSVSREKKERFSLILESASTNQTSMYLCASSPRGTSETQYFGPGTRLLVL.

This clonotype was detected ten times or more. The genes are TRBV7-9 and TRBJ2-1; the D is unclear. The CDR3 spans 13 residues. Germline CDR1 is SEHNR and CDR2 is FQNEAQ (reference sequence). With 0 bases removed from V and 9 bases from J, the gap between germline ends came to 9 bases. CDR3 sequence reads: CASSLAWGAEQFF. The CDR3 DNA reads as TGTGCCAGCAGCTTAGCGTGGGGTGCTGAGCAGTTCTTC.

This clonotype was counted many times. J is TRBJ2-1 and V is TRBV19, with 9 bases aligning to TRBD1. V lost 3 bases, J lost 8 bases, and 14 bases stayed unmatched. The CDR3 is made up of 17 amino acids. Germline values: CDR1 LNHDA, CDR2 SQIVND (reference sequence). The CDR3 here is CASSISPGQGPPYEQFF. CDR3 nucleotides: TGTGCCAGTAGTATCAGCCCGGGACAGGGACCCCCTTATGAGCAGTTCTTC.

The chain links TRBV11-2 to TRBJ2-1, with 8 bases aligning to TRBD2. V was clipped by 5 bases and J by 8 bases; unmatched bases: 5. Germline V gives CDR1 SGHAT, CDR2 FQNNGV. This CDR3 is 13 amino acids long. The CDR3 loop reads CASSPAGGHEQFF. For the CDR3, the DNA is TGTGCCAGCAGCCCCGCGGGAGGACATGAGCAGTTCTTC.

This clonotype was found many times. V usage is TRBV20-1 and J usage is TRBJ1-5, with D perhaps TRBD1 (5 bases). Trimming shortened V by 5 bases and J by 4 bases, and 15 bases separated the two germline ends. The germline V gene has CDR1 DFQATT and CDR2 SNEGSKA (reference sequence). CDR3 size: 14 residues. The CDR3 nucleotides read TGCAGTGCTGCCCCCCGGGACTTAAATCAGCCCCAGCATTTT. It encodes CSAAPRDLNQPQHF.

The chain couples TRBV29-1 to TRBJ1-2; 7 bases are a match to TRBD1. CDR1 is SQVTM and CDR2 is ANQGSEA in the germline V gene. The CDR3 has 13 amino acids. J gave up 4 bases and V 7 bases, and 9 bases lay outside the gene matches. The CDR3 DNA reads TGCAGCGCACGACGTCGGGACAGCTATGGCTACACCTTC. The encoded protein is CSARRRDSYGYTF.

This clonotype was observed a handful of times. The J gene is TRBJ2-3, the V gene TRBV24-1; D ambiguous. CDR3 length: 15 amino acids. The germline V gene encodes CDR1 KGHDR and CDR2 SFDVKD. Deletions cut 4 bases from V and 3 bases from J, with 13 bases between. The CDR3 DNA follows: TGTGCCACCAGTGACAAGGGCCAAAGAACAGATACGCAGTATTTT. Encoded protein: CATSDKGQRTDTQYF.